The following is a T cell receptor beta chain sequence with its context. Looked up from germline, CDR1 is DFQATT and CDR2 is SNEGSKA (reference sequence). This CDR3 is 12 amino acids long. The V end lost 3 bases, the J end lost 5 bases, and 11 bases lay between the germline ends. TCRdb's table, derived via immunoSEQ multiplex PCR, lists solely in-frame clones and lacks some. The data contain under 65,000 clones, over 75% of them singletons. This sample stems from a study of control samples from healthy donors and cancer patients. This chain uses TRBV20-1 with TRBJ2-7, with D unresolved. The sequenced material came from PBMCs. The sequence was collected from a woman aged 45-60 years with colorectal cancer. CDR3 sequence (DNA): TGCAGTGCTAGTAGGTCAGTACACGAGCAGTACTTC. Translation: CSASRSVHEQYF.